This T cell receptor beta chain is drawn from a study of blood T cell repertoires in COVID-19 (dated by TCRdb to 2020 to 2022). Background for the entire study: Samples covering the acute and convalescent phases of COVID-19 were provided by collaborators in the United States, Italy and Spain. The samples were drawn from the first 160 participants of the ongoing ImmuneRACE study and from more than 1,000 subjects provided by 6 global collaborators. Where available, HLA class I and class II types were taken from metadata supplied by the sample provider and were not determined by assay-based typing. The material from the prospective study consisted of cDNA or gDNA derived from T cells, B-cell-depleted T cells, or PBMCs. Deeply sampled blood TCRbeta repertoires from subjects exposed to, actively infected with, or recovered from COVID-19 were included in the dataset. The repertoires were released in a freely available public database meant as a resource for research on the immune response to SARS-CoV-2. A de-identified subject ID, COVID-19 status, age in years and sex were almost always included in the sample metadata.

One collaborating source in Seattle enrolled patients during active infection and followed them longitudinally through the course of disease. Whole blood was collected in K2EDTA tubes by collaborating institutions according to the institutions' own protocols. Collaborator samples were shipped for TCRbeta analysis as frozen whole blood, isolated PBMCs, or DNA extracted from either sample type. This clone came up once. Its antigen specificity is not known. Per-base qualities were not stored, and no clone one base away is much larger. Based on the germline V gene, the CDR1 and CDR2 sequences are SGHTA and FQGNSA. The germline V end is reduced by 3 bases and the J end by 0 bases; junction bases left unmatched: 1. The CDR3 runs 16 amino acids, cysteine and phenylalanine included. CDR3 DNA is the only sequence kept; it has 48 bases, read in frame from the first base. Findings and caveats that apply to the study as a whole: Clinical and demographic metadata were provided uncurated, with the amount varying by source and participant.

TCRbeta CDR3 regions were amplified from genomic DNA by means of the immunoSEQ Assay, a bias-controlled multiplex PCR. In the source study's methods: The number of nucleated cells in each sample was estimated from the amplification of reference gene primers within the assay. To quantify the absolute abundance of each unique TCRbeta CDR3 rearrangement, sequence reads were collapsed and filtered. For each sample, productive Simpson clonality was calculated as the square root of Simpson's diversity index over productive rearrangements. TCRdb obtained this table from immuneACCESS and retained in-frame rearrangements with V and J assigned. These tables miss some clones; where compared with another copy, unresolved V genes account for less than half of the shortfall, and the remainder is unexplained. That table furnishes V, J and clone size, whereas the DNA furnished D and trimming. The sample table records around 180,000 clones; 70% to 90% of these occur just once. Together, the top ten hold 6.5% to 7.5% of the sample.

Sequencing used peripheral blood. The V gene is TRBV7-2 and the J gene is TRBJ2-2, with 10 bases in between that match TRBD2. This TCR came from an elderly man with COVID-19, enrolled during active disease. The sequenced DNA: TGTGCCAGCAGCTTTGGGACTAGCGCGAACACCGGGGAGCTGTTTTTT. It encodes CASSFGTSANTGELFF. The full variable domain, with segments outside the CDR3 supplied by the reference TRBV7-2 and TRBJ2-2 proteins, appears as GAGVSQSPSNKVTEKGKDVELRCDPISGHTALYWYRQSLGQGLEFLIYFQGNSAPDKSGLPSDRFSAERTGGSVSTLTIQRTQQEDSAVYLCASSFGTSANTGELFFGEGSRLTVL.